The 15 T cell receptor beta chains listed next were all sequenced from one sample in a study of T cells of healthy individuals. TCRdb reprocessed the 5' RACE reads via MiXCR and lists one record per CDR3 protein. The sample includes about 40,000 distinct CDR3 sequences, about 4.5% of them seen just once. The receptors derive from a human donor in good health.

A few counts support this clonotype. This chain links TRBV27 with TRBJ2-7; 7 bases fit TRBD1. Germline V CDR1 and CDR2: MNHEY, SMNVEV (reference sequence). The CDR3 is 16 residues long. V gave up 2 bases and J gave up 7 bases; unmatched junction bases: 14. Written as DNA, the CDR3 is TGTGCCAGCAGTTTACTTGTTGGCTCCTCAGGGGGAGAGCAGTACTTC. This codes for CASSLLVGSSGGEQYF.

This clonotype was recorded at least ten times. The rearrangement links TRBV6-5 to TRBJ2-3, with 9 bases aligning to TRBD2. V was clipped by 2 bases and J by 6 bases; unmatched bases: 18. Germline assignment: CDR1 MNHEY and CDR2 SVGAGI. This CDR3 contains 19 residues. The CDR3 loop reads CASSYNPQLTGTSRDTQYF. The CDR3 DNA reads as TGTGCCAGCAGTTACAACCCTCAACTCACCGGGACTAGCCGGGATACGCAGTATTTT.

This clonotype was counted at least ten times. The rearrangement links TRBV7-9 to TRBJ1-5, with D tentatively TRBD1 (5 bases). Trimming pared 1 base from V and 2 bases from J, leaving 6 bases between. There are 14 residues in the CDR3. Germline V gene sequence: CDR1 SEHNR, CDR2 FQNEAQ (reference sequence). CDR3 nucleotides: TGTGCCAGCAGCTTAGAACAGGGCAATCAGCCCCAGCATTTT. The encoded protein is CASSLEQGNQPQHF. Complete variable domain (other parts from reference TRBV7-9 and TRBJ1-5): DTGVSQNPRHKITKRGQNVTFRCDPISEHNRLYWYRQTLGQGPEFLTYFQNEAQLEKSRLLSDRFSAERPKGSFSTLEIQRTEQGDSAMYLCASSLEQGNQPQHFGDGTRLSIL.

This clonotype came up many times. The chain carries TRBV10-3 and TRBJ2-3, with 7 bases identical to TRBD2. The CDR3 length is 17 residues. Germline lookup yields CDR1 ENHRY and CDR2 SYGVKD. V lost 2 bases to trimming and J lost 0 bases; unmatched junction nucleotides: 8. CDR3 in amino acids: CAISEVLTSFSTDTQYF. The CDR3 DNA reads as TGTGCCATCAGTGAGGTCCTGACTAGCTTCAGCACAGATACGCAGTATTTT.

Many counts were recorded for this clonotype. The chain links TRBV14 to TRBJ2-7, with unresolved D. The CDR3 consists of 12 residues. Germline values: CDR1 SGHDN, CDR2 FVKESK. V lost 0 bases and J lost 5, with 5 bases in between. The CDR3 coding sequence is TGTGCCAGCAGCCAAGATCCCCACGAGCAGTACTTC. This encodes CASSQDPHEQYF.

This clonotype was detected many times. V and J are TRBV5-1 and TRBJ1-6, with 7 bases matching TRBD1. This CDR3 contains 15 residues. J was trimmed by 8 bases and V by 4 bases; bases with no gene match: 9. Germline V gene lookup returns CDR1 SGHRS and CDR2 YFSETQ. The CDR3 region is CASSPTGARDSPLHF. The CDR3 coding sequence is TGCGCCAGCAGCCCTACAGGGGCTCGGGATTCACCCCTCCACTTT.

Ten or more counts support this clonotype. The chain combines TRBV21-1 with TRBJ2-1. TRBV21-1 is deemed a pseudogene. The CDR3 length is 12 residues. DNA for the CDR3: TGTGCCAGCAGCAAAGAGGAAAATGAGCAGTTCTTC. Its protein is CASSKEENEQFF.

This clonotype was detected only a few times. V gene TRBV12-3 or TRBV12-4 combines with J gene TRBJ1-5; TRBD1 is a possible D gene (5 bases). V was clipped by 1 base and J by 5 bases, with 9 bases between them. This CDR3 is 14 amino acids long. CDR3 nucleotides: TGTGCCAGCAGTTTAGGGGGGATTGATCAGCCCCAGCATTTT. Translation: CASSLGGIDQPQHF.

This clonotype was counted at least ten times. V usage is TRBV5-1 and J usage is TRBJ1-6; possibly TRBD1 for D (5 bases). Germline lookup yields CDR1 SGHRS and CDR2 YFSETQ. The CDR3 contains 16 residues. The V end was cut by 2 bases, the J end by 7 bases, with 16 bases between. Here the CDR3 DNA reads TGCGCCAGCAGCTTAGGAGGGGTCGTTCGAAATTCACCCCTCCACTTT. Translating gives CASSLGGVVRNSPLHF.

CDR3 region: CSSGAPSSTDTQYF. The CDR3 bases are TGCAGTTCCGGGGCACCGTCTAGCACAGATACGCAGTATTTT. This sequence joins TRBV20-1 and TRBJ2-3; TRBD1 or TRBD2 may be the D gene (5 bases each). There are 14 residues in the CDR3. CDR1 and CDR2 from the germline V gene are DFQATT and SNEGSKA (reference sequence). V lost 8 bases and J 0 bases, leaving 15 bases between the germline ends.

This clonotype came up a few times. V gene TRBV10-3 combines with J gene TRBJ2-7, with a tentative D call TRBD1 (6 bases). This CDR3 is 17 amino acids long. V was clipped by 0 bases and J by 2 bases, with 17 bases between them. Germline loops: CDR1 ENHRY, CDR2 SYGVKD. The DNA of the CDR3 is TGTGCCATCAGTGAGTCTGTCCTGAGGGGGTCGACCTACGAGCAGTACTTC. Protein sequence: CAISESVLRGSTYEQYF.

This clonotype was seen more than once but under ten times. The V gene is TRBV9, the J gene TRBJ2-7, with TRBD2 identical over 9 bases. This CDR3 region has 15 residues. J gave up 4 bases and V 0 bases, and 5 bases lay outside the gene matches. CDR1 SGDLS and CDR2 YYNGEE come from the germline V gene. CDR3 nucleotides: TGTGCCAGCAGCGTAGAAGCGGGAGGTTCTTACGAGCAGTACTTC. Protein: CASSVEAGGSYEQYF.

This clonotype was counted ten times or more. The genes are TRBV18 and TRBJ1-2; tentative D call: TRBD1 (5 bases). V shed 3 bases and J shed 4 bases, with 15 bases lying between them. This CDR3 has 15 amino acids. CDR1 KGHSH and CDR2 LQKENI come from the germline V gene. CDR3 sequence reads: CASSPLGERGYGYTF. The CDR3 DNA follows: TGTGCCAGCTCACCTCTCGGGGAAAGGGGCTATGGCTACACCTTC.

At least ten counts were recorded for this clonotype. J is TRBJ2-7 and V is TRBV20-1; 7 bases line up with TRBD1. With V trimmed by 5 bases and J by 0 bases, 7 bases remained unmatched. The CDR3 contains 14 residues. Per germline, CDR1 DFQATT and CDR2 SNEGSKA (reference sequence). The CDR3 coding sequence is TGCAGTGCTCCACAGGGGTTCCCCTCCTACGAGCAGTACTTC. Translated: CSAPQGFPSYEQYF.

The V gene is TRBV27, the J gene TRBJ2-5; D is undetermined. Germline-derived CDR1 and CDR2 are MNHEY and SMNVEV (reference sequence). Trimming removed 2 bases at V and 0 bases at J, with 4 bases between. CDR3 length equals 13 residues. The chain's CDR3 is CASSLTYQETQYF. The CDR3 DNA sequence: TGTGCCAGCAGTTTAACGTACCAAGAGACCCAGTACTTC.